The rows below give T cell receptor beta chains drawn from one sample of a study of radiotherapy plus CTLA-4 blockade in lung cancer. Clones were read by immunoSEQ multiplex PCR, and TCRdb kept only the in-frame ones, dropping some. The sample consists of about 82,000 clones, about two thirds of them appearing once. The sequencing here drew on peripheral blood, taken from a patient treated with radiotherapy plus ipilimumab. These TCRs come from a human donor with non-small cell lung cancer that progressed on radiotherapy plus ipilimumab. Each CDR3 is given with its conserved first and last residue. D genes are given only for firm matches.

v_gene: TRBV29-1
j_gene: TRBJ2-3
d_gene: -
CDR3aa: CSVALGSTSTDTQYF

v_gene: TRBV6-1
j_gene: TRBJ1-2
d_gene: TRBD1
CDR3aa: CASSSRTGLYGYTF

v_gene: TRBV6-6
j_gene: TRBJ2-3
d_gene: TRBD2
CDR3aa: CASSLAGSTDTQYF

v_gene: TRBV5-1
j_gene: TRBJ2-7
d_gene: TRBD1
CDR3aa: CASSTGGKGYEQYF

v_gene: TRBV7-2
j_gene: TRBJ2-2
d_gene: -
CDR3aa: CASSLNGVANTGELFF

v_gene: TRBV9
j_gene: TRBJ2-1
d_gene: -
CDR3aa: CASSVAVGSSYNEQFF

v_gene: TRBV6-6
j_gene: TRBJ2-7
d_gene: TRBD1
CDR3aa: CASSYSLPVTGAEQYF

v_gene: TRBV5-6
j_gene: TRBJ1-1
d_gene: TRBD1
CDR3aa: CASSFDRGPEAFF

v_gene: TRBV7-9
j_gene: TRBJ2-2
d_gene: TRBD1
CDR3aa: CASSGRDRPPMGTGELFF

v_gene: TRBV30
j_gene: TRBJ2-1
d_gene: TRBD2
CDR3aa: CAWSPPGLAGNEQFF

v_gene: TRBV7-6
j_gene: TRBJ2-1
d_gene: -
CDR3aa: CASRALTYNEQFF

v_gene: TRBV5-8
j_gene: TRBJ2-6
d_gene: TRBD1
CDR3aa: CASRTGQGRAGANVLTF

v_gene: TRBV4-1
j_gene: TRBJ1-1
d_gene: -
CDR3aa: CASSQDPVFAEAFF

v_gene: TRBV18
j_gene: TRBJ1-1
d_gene: -
CDR3aa: CASSPQQGKRTEAFF

v_gene: TRBV5-4
j_gene: TRBJ2-1
d_gene: TRBD2
CDR3aa: CASSLEGAGGPWEQFF

v_gene: TRBV5-4
j_gene: TRBJ1-6
d_gene: TRBD1
CDR3aa: CASSLAAQGDSPLHF

v_gene: TRBV10-3
j_gene: TRBJ2-7
d_gene: -
CDR3aa: CAISESGRSEQYF

v_gene: TRBV7-8
j_gene: TRBJ2-7
d_gene: TRBD2
CDR3aa: CASSLAMAGGFYEQYF

v_gene: TRBV7-9
j_gene: TRBJ2-7
d_gene: TRBD2
CDR3aa: CASSDISGSYEQYF

v_gene: TRBV5-1
j_gene: TRBJ2-1
d_gene: TRBD2
CDR3aa: CASTVLAGGNEQFF

v_gene: TRBV10-3
j_gene: TRBJ1-2
d_gene: TRBD1
CDR3aa: CAISEGTAANYGYTF

v_gene: TRBV14
j_gene: TRBJ1-1
d_gene: -
CDR3aa: CASSQGMTEAFF

v_gene: TRBV29-1
j_gene: TRBJ1-2
d_gene: -
CDR3aa: CSVEVREGGYTF

v_gene: TRBV5-1
j_gene: TRBJ2-5
d_gene: -
CDR3aa: CASSLRGYREETQYF

v_gene: TRBV4-2
j_gene: TRBJ2-5
d_gene: -
CDR3aa: CASSQDWGKGKTQYF

v_gene: TRBV6-1
j_gene: TRBJ2-7
d_gene: -
CDR3aa: CASSDITASYEQYF

v_gene: TRBV4-3
j_gene: TRBJ2-3
d_gene: -
CDR3aa: CASSVRHSTDTQYF

v_gene: TRBV28
j_gene: TRBJ1-1
d_gene: -
CDR3aa: CASSPGEFGRAFF